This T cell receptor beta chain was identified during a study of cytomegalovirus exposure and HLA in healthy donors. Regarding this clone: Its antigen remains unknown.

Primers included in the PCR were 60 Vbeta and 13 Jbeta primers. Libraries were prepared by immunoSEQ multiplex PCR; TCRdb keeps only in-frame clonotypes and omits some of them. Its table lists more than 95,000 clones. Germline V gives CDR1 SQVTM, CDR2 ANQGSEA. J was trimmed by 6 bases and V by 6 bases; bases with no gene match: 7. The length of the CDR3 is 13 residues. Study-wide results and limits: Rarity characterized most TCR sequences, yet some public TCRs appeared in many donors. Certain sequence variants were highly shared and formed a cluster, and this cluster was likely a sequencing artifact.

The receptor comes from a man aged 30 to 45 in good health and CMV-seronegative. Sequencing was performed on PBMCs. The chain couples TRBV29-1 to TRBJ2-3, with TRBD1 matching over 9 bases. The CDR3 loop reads CSVRQGEGDTQYF. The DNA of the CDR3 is TGCAGCGTAAGACAGGGGGAAGGTGATACGCAGTATTTT.